The 8 T cell receptor beta chains below all came from one sample that was sequenced in a study of identical twins (dated by TCRdb to about 2016). Libraries were constructed by 5' RACE. TCRdb lists the instrument as Illumina HiSeq 2000. The public reads were reanalyzed by TCRdb: fastp trimming at Q25, MiXCR alignment, in-frame beta chains only. Every entry covers one CDR3 protein and lists the most common genes and DNA from its rows. The sample includes 260,000 or so distinct CDR3 sequences, with 7.5% observed a single time. Less than 6.5% of the sample is taken by the ten largest. Another study also made use of these data, one on yellow fever vaccine responses in identical twins.

The specimen was CD8+ T cells sorted from blood. Receptors originate from a woman younger than 30 in good health.

This clonotype occurred many times. The chain links TRBV29-1 to TRBJ1-1; no clear D. The germline V and J ends were trimmed by 5 bases and 1 base, with 5 bases remaining between them. The CDR3 loop spans 11 amino acids. CDR1 and CDR2 from the germline V gene are SQVTM and ANQGSEA. The CDR3 DNA reads as TGCAGCGTTTGGGGGAACACTGAAGCTTTCTTT. It is translated as CSVWGNTEAFF.

This clonotype was counted only a few times. The chain links TRBV2 to TRBJ2-7, with a possible D match to TRBD1 (6 bases). Germline lookup yields CDR1 SNHLY and CDR2 FYNNEI. The V gene lost 2 bases and the J gene lost 1 base, with 9 bases spanning the gap. This CDR3 contains 14 residues. Here the CDR3 DNA reads TGTGCCAGCAGTGAATGGACAGAGTCCTACGAGCAGTACTTC. The encoded protein is CASSEWTESYEQYF.

There are a few counts of this clonotype. The chain couples TRBV20-1 to TRBJ1-6; weak D call: TRBD1 (5 bases). The V end was cut by 6 bases, the J end by 1 base, with 16 bases between. Germline V gene data show CDR1 as DFQATT and CDR2 as SNEGSKA (reference sequence). The CDR3 length is 16 residues. This CDR3 reads CSASERGVSYNSPLHF. CDR3 DNA: TGCAGTGCCAGCGAGAGGGGTGTATCCTATAATTCACCCCTCCACTTT.

This clonotype came up many times. Written as DNA, the CDR3 is TGTGCCAGCAGCCCCCGGGGGGGTGGCACCGGGGAGCTGTTTTTT. This sequence encodes CASSPRGGGTGELFF. The rearrangement joins TRBV7-7 to TRBJ2-2; TRBD2 aligns across 8 bases. Germline V gene lookup returns CDR1 SSHAT and CDR2 FNYEAQ (reference sequence). The CDR3 consists of 15 residues. The J segment lost 4 bases and the V segment lost 5 bases, leaving 6 bases of the junction unmatched.

In this sample, this clonotype turned up a few times. CDR3 bases: TGTGCCAGCAGTTCCACAGGGGACTACGAGCAGTACTTC. Residues: CASSSTGDYEQYF. The chain joins TRBV2 to TRBJ2-7; 7 bases align to TRBD1. The germline CDR1 and CDR2 sequences are SNHLY and FYNNEI. Trimming removed 5 bases from V and 3 bases from J; junction bases left unmatched: 4. The CDR3 spans 13 residues.

Notes on this clonotype: An end of the junction does not agree with germline; a read error may underlie this. CDR3 loop: CASSSVSYQPQHF. CDR3 nucleotides: TGTGCCAGCAGCTCAGTTAGCTATCAGCCCCAGCATTTT. The V gene is TRBV6-1, the J gene TRBJ1-5, with no clear D. The CDR3 has 13 residues. Looked up from germline, CDR1 is MNHNS and CDR2 is SASEGT.

This clonotype has ten or more counts. The rearrangement joins TRBV12-3 or TRBV12-4 to TRBJ2-2; TRBD2 matches at 12 bases. V lost 5 bases to trimming and J lost 0 bases; unmatched junction nucleotides: 4. This CDR3 region has 17 residues. The CDR3 region is CASSPSGRDANTGELFF. The CDR3 nucleotides read TGTGCCAGCAGTCCTAGCGGGAGGGATGCGAACACCGGGGAGCTGTTTTTT.

This clonotype occurred many times. The gene calls are TRBV12-3 or TRBV12-4 and TRBJ2-1; D call uncertain. V lost 3 bases and J lost 5, with 14 bases in between. CDR3 size: 15 residues. The CDR3 region is CASSFVSPTHNEQFF. CDR3 DNA: TGTGCCAGCAGTTTTGTGTCCCCCACCCACAATGAGCAGTTCTTC.